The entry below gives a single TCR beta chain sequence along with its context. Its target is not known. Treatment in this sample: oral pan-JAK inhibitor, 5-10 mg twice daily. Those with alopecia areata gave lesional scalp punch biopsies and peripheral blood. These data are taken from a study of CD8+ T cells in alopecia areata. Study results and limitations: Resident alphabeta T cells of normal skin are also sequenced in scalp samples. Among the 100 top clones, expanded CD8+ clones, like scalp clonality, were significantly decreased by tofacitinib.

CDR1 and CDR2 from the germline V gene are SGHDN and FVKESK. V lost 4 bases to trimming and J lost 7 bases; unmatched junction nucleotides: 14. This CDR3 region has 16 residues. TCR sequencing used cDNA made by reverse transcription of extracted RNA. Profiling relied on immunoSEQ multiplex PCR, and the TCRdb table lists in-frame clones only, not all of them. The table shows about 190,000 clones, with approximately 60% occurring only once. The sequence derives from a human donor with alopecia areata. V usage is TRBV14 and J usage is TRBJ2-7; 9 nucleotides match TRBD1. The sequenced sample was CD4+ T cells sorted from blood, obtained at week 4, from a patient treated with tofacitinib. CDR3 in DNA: TGTGCCAGCAGCCCGCCCGGGACAGGGCGTCTTTCGGAGCAGTACTTC. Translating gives CASSPPGTGRLSEQYF.